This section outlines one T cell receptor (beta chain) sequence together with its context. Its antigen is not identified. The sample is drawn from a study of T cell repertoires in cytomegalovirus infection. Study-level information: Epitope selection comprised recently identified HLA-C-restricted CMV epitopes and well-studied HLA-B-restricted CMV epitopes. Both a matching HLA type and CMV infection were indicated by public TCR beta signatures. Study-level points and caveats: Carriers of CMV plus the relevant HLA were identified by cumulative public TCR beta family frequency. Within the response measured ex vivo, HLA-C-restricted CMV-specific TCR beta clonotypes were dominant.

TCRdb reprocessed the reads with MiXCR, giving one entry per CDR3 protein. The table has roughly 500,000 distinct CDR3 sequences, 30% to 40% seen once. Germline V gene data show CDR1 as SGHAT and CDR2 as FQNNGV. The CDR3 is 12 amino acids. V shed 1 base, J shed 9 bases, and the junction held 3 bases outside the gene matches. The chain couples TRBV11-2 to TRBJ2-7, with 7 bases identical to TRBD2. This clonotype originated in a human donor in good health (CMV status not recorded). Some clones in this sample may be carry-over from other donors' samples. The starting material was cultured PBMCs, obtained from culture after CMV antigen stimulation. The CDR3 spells CASSLGDYPQYV. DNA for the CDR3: TGTGCCAGCAGCTTAGGGGACTATCCGCAGTACGTC.